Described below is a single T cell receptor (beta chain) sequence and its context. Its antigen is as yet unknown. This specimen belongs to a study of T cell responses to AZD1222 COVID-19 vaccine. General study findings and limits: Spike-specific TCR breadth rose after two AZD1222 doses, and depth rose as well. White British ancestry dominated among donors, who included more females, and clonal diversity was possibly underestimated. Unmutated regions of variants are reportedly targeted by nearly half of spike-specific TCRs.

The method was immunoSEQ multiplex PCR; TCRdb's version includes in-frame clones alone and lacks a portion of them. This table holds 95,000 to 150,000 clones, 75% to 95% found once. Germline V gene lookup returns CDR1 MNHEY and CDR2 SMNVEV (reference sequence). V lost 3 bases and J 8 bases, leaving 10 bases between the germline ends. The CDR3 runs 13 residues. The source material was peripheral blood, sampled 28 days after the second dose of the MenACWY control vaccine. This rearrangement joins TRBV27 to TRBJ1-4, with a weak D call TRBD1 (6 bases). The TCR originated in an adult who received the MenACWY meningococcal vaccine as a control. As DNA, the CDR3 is TGTGCCAGCAGTTTTGGGACAAGAGAAAAACTGTTTTTT. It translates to CASSFGTREKLFF.